Listed below are T cell receptor beta chains from one sample, sequenced in a study of blood T cell repertoires in COVID-19. Data came from immunoSEQ multiplex PCR; TCRdb stores just in-frame clones and leaves some out. This table holds 200,000 or so clones, around 80% found once. The sample taken for sequencing was peripheral blood. The receptors derive from a human donor with acute or convalescent COVID-19. The donor label of this sample is uncertain. Each CDR3 is given with its conserved first and last residue. Each record gives: D gene, CDR3 length, J gene, clone size, V gene, CDR3 DNA, CDR3 protein. The D gene is left open where the match is weak. Clone size is shown for a subset of rows, as once, few, many or a class of expanded clone.

NA,10,TRBJ2-1,NA,TRBV29-1,TGCAGCGCACATCACAATGAGCAGTTCTTC,CSAHHNEQFF
TRBD1,16,TRBJ2-7,NA,TRBV19,TGTGCCAGTAGTGAGTCCGCCGGGACAGGGAACTACGAGCAGTACTTC,CASSESAGTGNYEQYF
TRBD2,15,TRBJ2-1,NA,TRBV6-2/TRBV6-3,TGTGCCAGCAGTCCCGAGAGCGGGAGGCCCAATGAGCAGTTCTTC,CASSPESGRPNEQFF
NA,13,TRBJ1-1,NA,TRBV19,TGTGCCAGTAGTATAATTTCAAACACTGAAGCTTTCTTT,CASSIISNTEAFF
TRBD1,16,TRBJ2-7,NA,TRBV5-1,TGCGCCAGCAGCTTGGTCGAGGGGACAGGGCGCAGGGAGCAGTACTTC,CASSLVEGTGRREQYF
TRBD2,15,TRBJ2-7,NA,TRBV7-2,TGTGCCAGCAGCTTTCTAGCGGGAGGCTCCTACGAGCAGTACTTC,CASSFLAGGSYEQYF
NA,15,TRBJ1-4,NA,TRBV15,TGTGCCACCAGCCCCCCGGTCTCAACTAATGAAAAACTGTTTTTT,CATSPPVSTNEKLFF
NA,16,TRBJ2-4,once,TRBV18,TGTGCCAGCTCACTAACAGAATTTTTAGCCAAAAACATTCAGTACTTC,CASSLTEFLAKNIQYF
NA,16,TRBJ2-6,few,TRBV9,TGTGCCAGCAGCCCCGCAGGGCATGCTGGGGCCAACGTCCTGACTTTC,CASSPAGHAGANVLTF
NA,16,TRBJ1-2,NA,TRBV7-2,TGTGCCAGCAGACAAAGCGGGGTCGGGGGGATCTATGGCTACACCTTC,CASRQSGVGGIYGYTF
TRBD1,13,TRBJ1-4,NA,TRBV30,TGTGCCTGGAGCGCACAGGGGAACGAAAAACTGTTTTTT,CAWSAQGNEKLFF
NA,14,TRBJ2-1,NA,TRBV6-5,TGTGCCAGCAGTTACGGGACTGACTACAATGAGCAGTTCTTC,CASSYGTDYNEQFF
NA,15,TRBJ1-3,NA,TRBV9,TGTGCCAGCAGTGCGGGTAGGGCTGACGGAAACACCATATATTTT,CASSAGRADGNTIYF
NA,13,TRBJ1-2,NA,TRBV5-1,TGCGCCAGCAGCTCCGACACTGGCTATGGCTACACCTTC,CASSSDTGYGYTF
TRBD2,19,TRBJ2-3,few,TRBV15,TGTGCCACCAGCAGAGCCCGGCGGGGGAATAGCGGGAGCACAGATACGCAGTATTTT,CATSRARRGNSGSTDTQYF
NA,14,TRBJ1-1,NA,TRBV10-3,TGTGCCATCAGTAGACTACAGGGAGCCAGTGAAGCTTTCTTT,CAISRLQGASEAFF
NA,14,TRBJ1-5,NA,TRBV27,TGTGCCAGCAGTTTCGCGTCAGGGTATCAGCCCCAGCATTTT,CASSFASGYQPQHF
TRBD1,15,TRBJ2-7,few,TRBV4-2,TGTGCCAGCAGCCAAGGGACAGGACGAAGGAGTGAGCAGTACTTC,CASSQGTGRRSEQYF
TRBD1,15,TRBJ2-7,many,TRBV5-1,TGCGCCAGCAGCCGGGGTGGGCAGGGGGACTACGAGCAGTACTTC,CASSRGGQGDYEQYF
TRBD1,16,TRBJ1-2,NA,TRBV2,TGTGCCAGCACCTCGGGACAGGCCATTTGGAACTATGGCTACACCTTC,CASTSGQAIWNYGYTF